The TCR beta chain described here comes from a study of control samples from healthy donors and cancer patients. CDR3 length equals 13 residues. CDR1 SQVTM and CDR2 ANQGSEA come from the germline V gene. V lost 1 base, J lost 0 bases, and 6 bases lay in between. Data came from immunoSEQ multiplex PCR; TCRdb stores just in-frame clones and leaves some out. The sample lists about 92,000 clones, roughly 78% occurring once. The specimen sequenced was blood. This sequence joins TRBV29-1 and TRBJ1-1; D gene uncertain. This TCR was recovered from a woman aged 55-70 years in good health. The CDR3 DNA follows: TGCAGCGTTGAAGGGTTCGTGAACACTGAAGCTTTCTTT. It is translated as CSVEGFVNTEAFF.